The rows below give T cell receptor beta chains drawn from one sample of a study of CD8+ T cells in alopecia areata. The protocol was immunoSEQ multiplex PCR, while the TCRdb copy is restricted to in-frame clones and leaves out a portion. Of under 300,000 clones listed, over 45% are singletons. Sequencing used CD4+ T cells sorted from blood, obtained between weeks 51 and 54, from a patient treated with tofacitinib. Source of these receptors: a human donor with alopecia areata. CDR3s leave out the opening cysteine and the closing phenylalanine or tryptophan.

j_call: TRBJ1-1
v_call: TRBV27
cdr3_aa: ASSLQGLGNTEAF

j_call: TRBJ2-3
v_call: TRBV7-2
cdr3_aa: ASSLAIARSTDTQY

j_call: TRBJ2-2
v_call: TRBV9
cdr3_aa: ASSPRGQLNTGELF

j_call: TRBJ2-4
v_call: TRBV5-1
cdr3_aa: ASSLTGEGKNIQY

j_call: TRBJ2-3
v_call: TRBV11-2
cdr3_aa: ASSPRQGEYTDTQY

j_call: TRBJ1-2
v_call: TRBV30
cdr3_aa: ACHFSGPGYT

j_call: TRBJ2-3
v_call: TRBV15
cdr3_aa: ATSRVGGPTDTQY

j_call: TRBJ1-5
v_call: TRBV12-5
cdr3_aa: ASGLGQGANQPQH

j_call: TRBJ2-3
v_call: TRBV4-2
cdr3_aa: ASSLGLAGTDTQY

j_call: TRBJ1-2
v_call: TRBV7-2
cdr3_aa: ASRLQGGYT

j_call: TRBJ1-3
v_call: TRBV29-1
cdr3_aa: SVELEDSGNTIY

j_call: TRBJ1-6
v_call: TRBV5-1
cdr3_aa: ASSLGLGSPLH

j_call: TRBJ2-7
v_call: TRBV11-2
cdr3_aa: ASSRSAGSYEQY

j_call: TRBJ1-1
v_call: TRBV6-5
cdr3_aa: ASSPPRLMNTEAF

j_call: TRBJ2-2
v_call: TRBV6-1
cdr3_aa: ASSLTGFTGELF

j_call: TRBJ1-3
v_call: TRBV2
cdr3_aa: ASSAGSGNTIY

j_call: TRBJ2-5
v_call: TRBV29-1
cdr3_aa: SVWTGGTRETQY

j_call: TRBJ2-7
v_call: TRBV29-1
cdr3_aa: SVGRDSYEQY

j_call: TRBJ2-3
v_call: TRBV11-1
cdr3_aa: ASSLSGFGTDTQY

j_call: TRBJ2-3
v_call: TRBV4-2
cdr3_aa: ASSQDSGGAEDTQY

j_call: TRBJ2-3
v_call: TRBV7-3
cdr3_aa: ASSLGFLGLGTDTQY

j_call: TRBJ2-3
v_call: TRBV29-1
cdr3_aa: SGEGGVRYTQY

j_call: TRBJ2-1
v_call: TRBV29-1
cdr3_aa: SAGLAGGTGFEQF

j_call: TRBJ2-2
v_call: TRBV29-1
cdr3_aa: SAQRGDYTGELF

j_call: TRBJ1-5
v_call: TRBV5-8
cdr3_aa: ASSLADRGDQPQH

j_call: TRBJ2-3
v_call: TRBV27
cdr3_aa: ASSLRTSGGRTDTQY

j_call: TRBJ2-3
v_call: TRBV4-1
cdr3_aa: ASSQQGATDTQY

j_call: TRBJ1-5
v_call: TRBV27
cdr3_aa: ASSFGHRNQPQH

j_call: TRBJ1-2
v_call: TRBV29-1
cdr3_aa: SVEDTVAGYGYT